The clone carrying this T cell receptor (beta chain) was recorded at least ten times. Germline values: CDR1 SGDLS, CDR2 YYNGEE. This CDR3 contains 15 residues. The J segment lost 7 bases and the V segment lost 0 bases, leaving 6 bases of the junction unmatched. The sample is drawn from a study of T-cell memory formation after mild COVID-19. TCRdb analysed the 5' RACE reads with MiXCR anew, one entry per CDR3 protein. The sample shows under 150,000 distinct CDR3 sequences, 22% of them seen only once. This rearrangement joins TRBV9 to TRBJ2-1; 8 bases match TRBD1. The sample taken for sequencing was PBMCs or a T cell subset sorted from them (not recorded which). This TCR came from a man aged 18 to 29 who had mild COVID-19 (a few samples of this study predate the infection). Cell type and time point are not known. CDR3 in amino acids: CASSVVTQGANEQFF. Here the CDR3 DNA reads TGTGCCAGCAGCGTAGTAACCCAGGGGGCGAATGAGCAGTTCTTC.